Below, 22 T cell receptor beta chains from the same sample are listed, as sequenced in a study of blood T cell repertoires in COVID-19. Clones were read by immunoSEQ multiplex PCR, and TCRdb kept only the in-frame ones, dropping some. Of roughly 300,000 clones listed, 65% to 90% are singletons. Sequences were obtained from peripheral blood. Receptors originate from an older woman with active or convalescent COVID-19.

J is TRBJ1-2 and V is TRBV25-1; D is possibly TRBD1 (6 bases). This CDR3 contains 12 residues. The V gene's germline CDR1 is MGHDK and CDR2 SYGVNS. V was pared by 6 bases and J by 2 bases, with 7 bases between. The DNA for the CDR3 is TGTGCCAGCAGAGGACAGAACTATGGCTACACCTTC. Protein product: CASRGQNYGYTF.

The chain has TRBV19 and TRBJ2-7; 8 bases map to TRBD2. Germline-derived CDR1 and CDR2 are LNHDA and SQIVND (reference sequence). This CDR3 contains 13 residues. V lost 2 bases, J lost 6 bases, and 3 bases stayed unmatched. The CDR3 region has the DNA TGTGCCAGTAGTATACGGGGGGGTTCCGAGCAGTACTTC. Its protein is CASSIRGGSEQYF.

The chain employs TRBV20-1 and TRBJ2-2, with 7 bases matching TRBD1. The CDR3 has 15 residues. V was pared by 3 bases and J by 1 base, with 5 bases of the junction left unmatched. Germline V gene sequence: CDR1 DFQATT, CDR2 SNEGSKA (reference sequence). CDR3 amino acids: CSASRAGGNTGELFF. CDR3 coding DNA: TGCAGTGCTAGTAGGGCAGGGGGGAACACCGGGGAGCTGTTTTTT.

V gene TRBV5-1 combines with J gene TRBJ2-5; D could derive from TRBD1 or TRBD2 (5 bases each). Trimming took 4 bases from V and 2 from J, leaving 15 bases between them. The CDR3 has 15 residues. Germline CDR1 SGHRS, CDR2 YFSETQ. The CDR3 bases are TGCGCCAGCAGCCTGGGACCATCAGGGCAAGAGACCCAGTACTTC. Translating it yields CASSLGPSGQETQYF. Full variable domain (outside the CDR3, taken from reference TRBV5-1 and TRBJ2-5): KAGVTQTPRYLIKTRGQQVTLSCSPISGHRSVSWYQQTPGQGLQFLFEYFSETQRNKGNFPGRFSGRQFSNSRSEMNVSTLELGDSALYLCASSLGPSGQETQYFGPGTRLLVL.

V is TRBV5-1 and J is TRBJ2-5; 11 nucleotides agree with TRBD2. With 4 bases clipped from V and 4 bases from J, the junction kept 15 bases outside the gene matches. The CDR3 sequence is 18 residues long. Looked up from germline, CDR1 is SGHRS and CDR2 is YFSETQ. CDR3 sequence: CASSVSLTSGGTRETQYF. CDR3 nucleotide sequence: TGCGCCAGCAGCGTCTCCTTAACTAGCGGGGGCACAAGAGAGACCCAGTACTTC. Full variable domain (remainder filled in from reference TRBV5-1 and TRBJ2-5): KAGVTQTPRYLIKTRGQQVTLSCSPISGHRSVSWYQQTPGQGLQFLFEYFSETQRNKGNFPGRFSGRQFSNSRSEMNVSTLELGDSALYLCASSVSLTSGGTRETQYFGPGTRLLVL.

This CDR3 reads CASSERRQDTEAFF. In DNA, the CDR3 is TGTGCCAGCAGTGAACGGCGCCAGGACACTGAAGCTTTCTTT. The rearrangement joins TRBV2 to TRBJ1-1; D is unclear. This CDR3 contains 14 residues. Germline lookup yields CDR1 SNHLY and CDR2 FYNNEI. The V gene lost 2 bases and the J gene lost 3 bases, with 10 bases spanning the gap.

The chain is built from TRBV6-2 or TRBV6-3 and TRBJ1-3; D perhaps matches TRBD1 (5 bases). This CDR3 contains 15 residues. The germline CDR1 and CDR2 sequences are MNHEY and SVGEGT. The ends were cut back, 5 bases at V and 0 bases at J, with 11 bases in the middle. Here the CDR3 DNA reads TGTGCCAGCAGTACAAGGGGCCTCTCTGGAAACACCATATATTTT. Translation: CASSTRGLSGNTIYF.

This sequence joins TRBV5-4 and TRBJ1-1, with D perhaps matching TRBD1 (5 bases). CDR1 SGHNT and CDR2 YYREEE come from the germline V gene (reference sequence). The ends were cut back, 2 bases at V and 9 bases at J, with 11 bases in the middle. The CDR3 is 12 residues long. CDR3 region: CASSFDRSKAFF. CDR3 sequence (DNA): TGTGCCAGCAGCTTTGACAGATCTAAAGCTTTCTTT.

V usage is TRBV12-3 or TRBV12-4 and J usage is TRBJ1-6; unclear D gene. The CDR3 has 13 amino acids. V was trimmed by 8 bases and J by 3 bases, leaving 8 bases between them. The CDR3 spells CASREVYNSPLHF. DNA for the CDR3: TGTGCCAGCCGGGAGGTCTATAATTCACCCCTCCACTTT.

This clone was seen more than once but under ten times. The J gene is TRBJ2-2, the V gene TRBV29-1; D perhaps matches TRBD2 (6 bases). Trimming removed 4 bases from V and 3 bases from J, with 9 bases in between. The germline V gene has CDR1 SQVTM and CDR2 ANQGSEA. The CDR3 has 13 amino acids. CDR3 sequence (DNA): TGCAGCGTTGGCAGGGAGGACACCGGGGAGCTGTTTTTT. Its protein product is CSVGREDTGELFF.

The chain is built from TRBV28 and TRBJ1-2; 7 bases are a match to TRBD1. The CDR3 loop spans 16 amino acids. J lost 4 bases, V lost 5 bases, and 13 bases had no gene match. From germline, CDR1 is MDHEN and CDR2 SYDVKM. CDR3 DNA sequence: TGTGCCAGCAGTCTAAGCTCCGGACAGGACCGCTATGGCTACACCTTC. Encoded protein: CASSLSSGQDRYGYTF.

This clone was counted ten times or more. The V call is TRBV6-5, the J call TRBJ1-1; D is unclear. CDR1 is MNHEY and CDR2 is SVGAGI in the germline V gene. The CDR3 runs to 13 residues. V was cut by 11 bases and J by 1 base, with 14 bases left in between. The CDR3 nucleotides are TGTGCCTCAAAACGCACAACGAACACTGAAGCTTTCTTT. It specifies CASKRTTNTEAFF.

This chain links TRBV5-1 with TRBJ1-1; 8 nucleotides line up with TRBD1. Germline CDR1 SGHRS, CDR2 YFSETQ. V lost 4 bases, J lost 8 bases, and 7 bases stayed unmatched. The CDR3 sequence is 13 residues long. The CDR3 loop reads CASSTGQDSEAFF. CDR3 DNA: TGCGCCAGCAGCACGGGACAGGATTCCGAAGCTTTCTTT. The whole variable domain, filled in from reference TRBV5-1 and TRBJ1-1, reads KAGVTQTPRYLIKTRGQQVTLSCSPISGHRSVSWYQQTPGQGLQFLFEYFSETQRNKGNFPGRFSGRQFSNSRSEMNVSTLELGDSALYLCASSTGQDSEAFFGQGTRLTVV.

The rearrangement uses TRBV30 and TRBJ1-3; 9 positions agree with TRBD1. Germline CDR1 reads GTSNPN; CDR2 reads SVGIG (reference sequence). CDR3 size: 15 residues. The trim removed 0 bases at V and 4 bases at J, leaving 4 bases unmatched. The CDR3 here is CAWSVGGTGGNTIYF. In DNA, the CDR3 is TGTGCCTGGAGTGTAGGGGGGACAGGGGGAAACACCATATATTTT.

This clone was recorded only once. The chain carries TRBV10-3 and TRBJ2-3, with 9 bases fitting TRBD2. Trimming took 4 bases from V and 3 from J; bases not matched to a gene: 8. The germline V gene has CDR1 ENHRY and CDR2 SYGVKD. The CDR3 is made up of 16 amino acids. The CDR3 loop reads CAISVQAGGSTDTQYF. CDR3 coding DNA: TGTGCCATCAGTGTTCAAGCGGGGGGCTCGACAGATACGCAGTATTTT.

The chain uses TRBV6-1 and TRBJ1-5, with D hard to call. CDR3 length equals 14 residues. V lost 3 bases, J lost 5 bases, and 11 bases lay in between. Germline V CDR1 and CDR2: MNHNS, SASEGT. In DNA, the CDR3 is TGTGCCAGCAGTGAGAGGGTGCAATATCAGCCCCAGCATTTT. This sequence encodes CASSERVQYQPQHF.

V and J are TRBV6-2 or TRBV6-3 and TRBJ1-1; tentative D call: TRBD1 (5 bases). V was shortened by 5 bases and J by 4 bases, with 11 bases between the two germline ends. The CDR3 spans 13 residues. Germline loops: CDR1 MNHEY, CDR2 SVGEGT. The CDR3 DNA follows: TGTGCCAGCAGTCAGGGTCGTGGCACTGAAGCTTTCTTT. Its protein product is CASSQGRGTEAFF.

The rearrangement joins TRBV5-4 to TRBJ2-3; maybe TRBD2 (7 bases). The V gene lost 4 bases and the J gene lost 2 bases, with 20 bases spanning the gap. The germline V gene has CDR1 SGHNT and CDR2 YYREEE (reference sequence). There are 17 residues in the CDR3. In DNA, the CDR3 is TGTGCCAGCAGCCCTGGCGGGGGCCTCGATTTCACAGATACGCAGTATTTT. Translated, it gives CASSPGGGLDFTDTQYF.

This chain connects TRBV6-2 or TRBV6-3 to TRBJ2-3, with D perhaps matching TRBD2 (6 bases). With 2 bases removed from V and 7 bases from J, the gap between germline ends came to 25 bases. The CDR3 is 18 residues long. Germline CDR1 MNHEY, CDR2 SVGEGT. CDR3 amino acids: CASSYAHPGEVPVNTQYF. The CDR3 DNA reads TGTGCCAGCAGTTACGCCCACCCTGGGGAGGTCCCTGTTAATACGCAGTATTTT.

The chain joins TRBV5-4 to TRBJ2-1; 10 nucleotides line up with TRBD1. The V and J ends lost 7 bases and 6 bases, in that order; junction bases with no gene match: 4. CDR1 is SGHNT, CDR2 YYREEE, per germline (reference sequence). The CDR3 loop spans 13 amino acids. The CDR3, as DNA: TGTGCCAGCCGGGACAGGGGAGGCAATGAGCAGTTCTTC. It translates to CASRDRGGNEQFF.

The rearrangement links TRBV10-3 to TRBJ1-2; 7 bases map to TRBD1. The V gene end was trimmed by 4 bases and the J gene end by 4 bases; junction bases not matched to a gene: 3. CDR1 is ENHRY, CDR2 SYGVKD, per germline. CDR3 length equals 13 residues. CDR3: CAISAQGPYGYTF. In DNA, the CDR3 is TGTGCCATCAGTGCACAGGGGCCCTATGGCTACACCTTC.

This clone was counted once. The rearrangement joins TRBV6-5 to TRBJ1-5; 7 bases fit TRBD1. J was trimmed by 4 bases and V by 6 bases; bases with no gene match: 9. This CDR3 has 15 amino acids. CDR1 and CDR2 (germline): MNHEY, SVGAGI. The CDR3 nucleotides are TGTGCCAGCAGCTCGGAGGACAGGCAAAATCAGCCCCAGCATTTT. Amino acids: CASSSEDRQNQPQHF.